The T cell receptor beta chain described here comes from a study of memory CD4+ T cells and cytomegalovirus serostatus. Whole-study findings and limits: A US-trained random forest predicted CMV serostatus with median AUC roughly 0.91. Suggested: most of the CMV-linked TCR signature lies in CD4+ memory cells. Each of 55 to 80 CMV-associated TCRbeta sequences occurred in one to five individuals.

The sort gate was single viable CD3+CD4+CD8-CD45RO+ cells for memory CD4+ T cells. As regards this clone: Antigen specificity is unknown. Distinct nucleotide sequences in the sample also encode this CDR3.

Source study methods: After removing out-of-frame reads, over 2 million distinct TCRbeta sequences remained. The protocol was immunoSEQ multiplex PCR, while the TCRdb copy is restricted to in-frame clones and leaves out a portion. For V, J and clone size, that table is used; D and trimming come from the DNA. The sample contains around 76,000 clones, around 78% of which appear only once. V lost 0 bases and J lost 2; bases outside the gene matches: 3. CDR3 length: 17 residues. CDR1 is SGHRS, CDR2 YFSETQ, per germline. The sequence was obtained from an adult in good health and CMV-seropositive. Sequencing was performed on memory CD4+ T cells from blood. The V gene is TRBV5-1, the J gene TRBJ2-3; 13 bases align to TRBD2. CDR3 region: CASSLDGTSGNTDTQYF. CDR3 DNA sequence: TGCGCCAGCAGCTTGGACGGGACTAGCGGGAACACAGATACGCAGTATTTT.